These 21 T cell receptor beta chains came from one sample sequenced in a study of OX40 agonist ivuxolimab in advanced cancers. Clones were sequenced by immunoSEQ multiplex PCR, and TCRdb holds only the in-frame ones, with some missing. This table has 1,500 to 2,000 clones, around 70% appearing once. Specimen: CD4+ or CD8+ T cells sorted from blood, collected in a trial of the OX40 agonist ivuxolimab. These receptors all come from an adult with an advanced solid tumor such as melanoma, head and neck, liver or kidney cancer.

The chain combines TRBV6-6 with TRBJ2-5; 13 bases map to TRBD2. The J call is uncertain, as TRBJ2-7 better fits the DNA end. CDR3 length: 15 residues. The germline gives CDR1 MNHNY, CDR2 SVGAGI (reference sequence). CDR3 in amino acids: CASSSRLAGGHEQYF. The CDR3 DNA sequence: TGTGCCAGCAGTTCACGACTAGCGGGGGGCCACGAGCAGTACTTC.

This clone has just a few counts. CDR3 sequence (DNA): TGTGCCAGCAGCTTAGGAGGTTCGGGGGGGCAGTTCTTC. Its translation: CASSLGGSGGQFF. The genes are TRBV11-2 and TRBJ2-1, with 7 bases fitting TRBD2. The CDR3 is made up of 13 amino acids. CDR1 is SGHAT, CDR2 FQNNGV, per germline. Losses at the gene ends were 1 base for V and 12 bases for J; bases not matched to a gene: 6.

The rearrangement joins TRBV6-1 to TRBJ1-3; no reliable D call. This CDR3 is built from 15 residues. The V end was cut by 1 base, the J end by 0 bases, with 7 bases between. Germline lookup yields CDR1 MNHNS and CDR2 SASEGT. DNA for the CDR3: TGTGCCAGCAGTGAAGAACTGAGCTCTGGAAACACCATATATTTT. Protein product: CASSEELSSGNTIYF.

V gene TRBV7-8 combines with J gene TRBJ2-7; no clear D. Germline CDR1 and CDR2: SGHVS and FQNEAQ. V was clipped by 1 base and J by 5 bases, with 9 bases between them. This CDR3 has 13 residues. This CDR3 is CASSLGFGDEQYF. The CDR3 bases are TGTGCCAGCAGCTTAGGATTTGGGGACGAGCAGTACTTC.

The chain joins TRBV13 to TRBJ2-7, with D unresolved. Germline CDR1 and CDR2: PRHDT and FYEKMQ (reference sequence). This CDR3 contains 16 residues. Trimming removed 3 bases at V and 0 bases at J, with 15 bases between. The CDR3 sequence: CASSFKDQWGSYEQYF. CDR3 in DNA: TGTGCCAGCAGCTTTAAGGACCAATGGGGCTCCTACGAGCAGTACTTC.

The rearrangement uses TRBV11-3 and TRBJ1-1; the match to TRBD1 covers 8 bases. The V gene end was trimmed by 5 bases and the J gene end by 6 bases; junction bases not matched to a gene: 5. Germline V CDR1 and CDR2: SGHNT, YENEEA. This CDR3 contains 13 residues. The DNA of the CDR3 is TGTGCCAGCAGCCGCCAGGGGGCCCCTGAAGCTTTCTTT. Translation: CASSRQGAPEAFF.

The CDR3, as DNA: TGCGCCAGCAGCCAAGAGGGTCTTCCCGCTAGAAACATTCAGTACTTC. Its protein is CASSQEGLPARNIQYF. The rearrangement uses TRBV4-1 and TRBJ2-4; D is unclear. Germline V gene data show CDR1 as MGHRA and CDR2 as YSYEKL. CDR3 length: 16 amino acids. V lost 0 bases, J lost 6 bases, and 15 bases lay in between.

The gene calls are TRBV7-9 and TRBJ1-5; D is uncertain. In germline, CDR1 is SEHNR, CDR2 FQNEAQ (reference sequence). The length of the CDR3 is 13 residues. V gave up 1 base and J gave up 1 base, with 2 bases separating them. CDR3 amino acids: CASSLVSNQPQHF. In nucleotides, the CDR3 is TGTGCCAGCAGCTTAGTCAGCAATCAGCCCCAGCATTTT.

The chain couples TRBV27 to TRBJ2-7; no definite D call. V lost 7 bases and J 0 bases, leaving 22 bases between the germline ends. The CDR3 totals 17 residues. Germline assignment: CDR1 MNHEY and CDR2 SMNVEV (reference sequence). CDR3 amino acids: CASKVDGFNPDSYEQYF. The CDR3 nucleotides are TGTGCCAGCAAAGTGGACGGTTTTAATCCTGACTCCTACGAGCAGTACTTC.

V gene TRBV5-6 combines with J gene TRBJ1-2; D remains unclear. The CDR3 runs to 15 residues. Germline loops: CDR1 SGHDT, CDR2 YYEEEE. The V end was cut by 7 bases, the J end by 4 bases, with 20 bases between. The DNA for the CDR3 is TGTGCCAGCTGGCCCTATAGTCGAAAGACCTATGGCTACACCTTC. Translating it yields CASWPYSRKTYGYTF.

V is TRBV11-3 and J is TRBJ2-1, with D unresolved. Trimming took 0 bases from V and 9 from J, leaving 9 bases between them. Germline assignment: CDR1 SGHNT and CDR2 YENEEA. CDR3 size: 13 residues. The CDR3 DNA is TGTGCCAGCAGCTTAGATAGGTCAGGTGAGCAGTTCTTC. Protein product: CASSLDRSGEQFF.

The chain employs TRBV2 and TRBJ1-2; possibly TRBD1 for D (5 bases). The CDR3 is made up of 13 amino acids. Germline CDR1 is SNHLY and CDR2 is FYNNEI. V lost 11 bases, J lost 0 bases, and 13 bases lay in between. CDR3 bases: TGTGCCTTCGGGGACCCGGCTAACTATGGCTACACCTTC. Amino acids: CAFGDPANYGYTF.

The chain has TRBV11-1 and TRBJ2-3; D is undetermined. This CDR3 has 17 residues. V dropped 5 bases and J dropped 6 bases, with 24 bases sitting between them. CDR1 is SGHAT, CDR2 FQDESV, per germline (reference sequence). The CDR3 bases are TGTGCCAGCAGCCCCCTGAAAAGGGTAGATCCCACGGATACGCAGTATTTT. As protein: CASSPLKRVDPTDTQYF.

This clone was seen a few times. The chain employs TRBV7-8 and TRBJ1-2; 9 nucleotides align to TRBD1. The CDR3 runs to 13 residues. Germline V gives CDR1 SGHVS, CDR2 FQNEAQ. V lost 5 bases and J lost 5; bases outside the gene matches: 3. CDR3 in amino acids: CASSLGTGYGYTF. CDR3 bases: TGTGCCAGCAGCCTCGGGACAGGGTATGGCTACACCTTC. The variable domain in full, completed from reference TRBV7-8 and TRBJ1-2, reads GAGVSQSPRYKVAKRGQDVALRCDPISGHVSLFWYQQALGQGPEFLTYFQNEAQLDKSGLPSDRFFAERPEGSVSTLKIQRTQQEDSAVYLCASSLGTGYGYTFGSGTRLTVV.

V usage is TRBV7-3 and J usage is TRBJ2-6; the D is unclear. The CDR3 contains 13 residues. Germline V CDR1 and CDR2: SGHTA, FQGTGA. V was pared by 5 bases and J by 4 bases, with 6 bases between. CDR3 sequence: CASSIGGANVLTF. CDR3 nucleotides: TGTGCCAGCAGCATTGGGGGGGCCAACGTCCTGACTTTC.

This clone appeared once. V usage is TRBV7-9 and J usage is TRBJ2-7, with a possible D match to TRBD1 (7 bases). Germline assignment: CDR1 SEHNR and CDR2 FQNEAQ (reference sequence). The CDR3 sequence is 16 residues long. The V gene lost 1 base and the J gene lost 3 bases, with 16 bases spanning the gap. Here the CDR3 DNA reads TGTGCCAGCAGCTTAGTTCAGGGGGGATTTCTCTACGAGCAGTACTTC. Residues: CASSLVQGGFLYEQYF. The complete variable domain, with remaining parts taken from reference TRBV7-9 and TRBJ2-7, reads DTGVSQNPRHKITKRGQNVTFRCDPISEHNRLYWYRQTLGQGPEFLTYFQNEAQLEKSRLLSDRFSAERPKGSFSTLEIQRTEQGDSAMYLCASSLVQGGFLYEQYFGPGTRLTVT.

Note on this clone: With a much larger clone just one base away, this may be a read error. The chain joins TRBV10-3 to TRBJ2-1; a possible D gene is TRBD1 (5 bases). The CDR3 length is 14 residues. Trimming removed 10 bases from V and 4 bases from J, with 17 bases in between. Per the germline V gene, CDR1 is ENHRY and CDR2 is SYGVKD. CDR3 sequence reads: CATRDHGVYNEQFF. CDR3 bases: TGTGCCACCAGGGATCATGGGGTTTACAATGAGCAGTTCTTC.

The rearrangement joins TRBV19 to TRBJ2-7; a possible D gene is TRBD1 (6 bases). The CDR3 runs 13 residues. With 5 bases removed from V and 2 bases from J, the gap between germline ends came to 10 bases. The germline V gene encodes CDR1 LNHDA and CDR2 SQIVND (reference sequence). The CDR3 protein is CASSGGQTYEQYF. The DNA for the CDR3 is TGTGCCAGTAGTGGGGGACAAACCTACGAGCAGTACTTC.

The V call is TRBV19, the J call TRBJ2-3; D tentatively reads TRBD1 or TRBD2 (5 bases each). The CDR3 covers 16 residues. The V and J ends lost 3 bases and 1 base respectively, with 14 bases between them. Germline V gene data show CDR1 as LNHDA and CDR2 as SQIVND (reference sequence). In nucleotides, the CDR3 is TGTGCCAGTAGTATCCATCCAGGGACGCGCACAGATACGCAGTATTTT. Encoded protein: CASSIHPGTRTDTQYF.

This clone was counted once. The rearrangement uses TRBV9 and TRBJ1-2; no reliable D call. The CDR3 loop spans 15 amino acids. The germline V gene has CDR1 SGDLS and CDR2 YYNGEE. V lost 1 base, J lost 4 bases, and 14 bases lay in between. The DNA for the CDR3 is TGTGCCAGCAGCGTACGAGCTGCGGGGTCCTATGGCTACACCTTC. Its protein is CASSVRAAGSYGYTF.

There are a few counts of this clone. This rearrangement joins TRBV10-1 to TRBJ1-1; D not certain. V lost 8 bases and J 3 bases, leaving 16 bases between the germline ends. The CDR3 is made up of 14 amino acids. CDR1 and CDR2 from the germline V gene are WNHNN and SYGVQD (reference sequence). CDR3 loop: CASGGRTPDTEAFF. In nucleotides, the CDR3 is TGCGCCAGCGGAGGGAGGACTCCCGACACTGAAGCTTTCTTT.